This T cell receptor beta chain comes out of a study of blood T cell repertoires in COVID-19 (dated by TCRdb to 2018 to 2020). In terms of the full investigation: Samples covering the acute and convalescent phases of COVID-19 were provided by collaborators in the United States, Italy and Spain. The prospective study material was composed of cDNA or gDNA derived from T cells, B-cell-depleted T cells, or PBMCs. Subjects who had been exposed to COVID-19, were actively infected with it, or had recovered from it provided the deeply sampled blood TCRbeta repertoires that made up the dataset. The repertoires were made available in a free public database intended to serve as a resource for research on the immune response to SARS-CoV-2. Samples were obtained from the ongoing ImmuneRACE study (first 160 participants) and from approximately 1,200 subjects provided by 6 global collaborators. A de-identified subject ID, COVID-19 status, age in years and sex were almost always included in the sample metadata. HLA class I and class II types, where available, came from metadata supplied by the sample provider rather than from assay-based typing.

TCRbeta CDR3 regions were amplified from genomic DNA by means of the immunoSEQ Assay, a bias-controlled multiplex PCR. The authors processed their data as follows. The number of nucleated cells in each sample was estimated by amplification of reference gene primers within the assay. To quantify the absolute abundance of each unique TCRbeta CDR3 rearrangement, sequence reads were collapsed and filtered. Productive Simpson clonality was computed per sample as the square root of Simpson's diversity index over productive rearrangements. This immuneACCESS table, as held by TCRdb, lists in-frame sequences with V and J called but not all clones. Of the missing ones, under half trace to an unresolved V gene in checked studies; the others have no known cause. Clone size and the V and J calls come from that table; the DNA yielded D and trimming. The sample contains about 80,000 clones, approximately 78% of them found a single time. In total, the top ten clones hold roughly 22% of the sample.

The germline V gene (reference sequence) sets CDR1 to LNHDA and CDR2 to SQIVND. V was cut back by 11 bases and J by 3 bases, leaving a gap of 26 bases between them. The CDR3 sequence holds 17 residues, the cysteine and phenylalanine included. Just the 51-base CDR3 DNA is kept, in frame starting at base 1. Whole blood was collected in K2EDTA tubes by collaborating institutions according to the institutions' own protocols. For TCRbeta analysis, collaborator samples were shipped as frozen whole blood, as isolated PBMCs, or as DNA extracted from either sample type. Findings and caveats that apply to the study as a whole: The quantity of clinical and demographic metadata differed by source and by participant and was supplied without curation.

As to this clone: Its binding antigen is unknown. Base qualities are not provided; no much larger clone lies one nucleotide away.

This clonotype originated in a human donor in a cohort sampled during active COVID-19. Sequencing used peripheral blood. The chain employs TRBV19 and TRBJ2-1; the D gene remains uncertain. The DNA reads TGTGCCCAATCAAAAAAAGTCCGAGAAACGTTCTACAATGAGCAGTTCTTC. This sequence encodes CAQSKKVRETFYNEQFF. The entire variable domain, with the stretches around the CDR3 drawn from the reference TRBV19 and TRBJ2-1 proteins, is DGGITQSPKYLFRKEGQNVTLSCEQNLNHDAMYWYRQDPGQGLRLIYYSQIVNDFQKGDIAEGYSVSREKKESFPLTVTSAQKNPTAFYLCAQSKKVRETFYNEQFFGPGTRLTVL.